These 3 T cell receptor beta chains share one sample of origin, sequenced in a study of CD8 T cells in Susac syndrome. A quantity of about 0.5 to 1 ug RNA underwent reverse transcription using random hexamers. Each CDR3 protein gets one entry after TCRdb re-called the immunoSEQ multiplex PCR reads with MiXCR. Counted here are about 100,000 distinct CDR3 sequences, nearly 97% occurring once; the ten biggest clones make up approximately 0.3%. The sequenced sample was CD8+ T cells from PBMCs. The receptors derive from a human donor with Susac syndrome.

This clonotype has a handful of counts. The chain has TRBV3-1 and TRBJ2-7; D might be TRBD2 (7 bases). The germline V gene has CDR1 LGHDT and CDR2 YNNKEL (reference sequence). V lost 4 bases and J 3 bases, leaving 10 bases between the germline ends. The CDR3 spans 13 residues. The CDR3 bases are TGTGCCAGCAGCCTGCGGGGGCGCTACGAGCAGTACTTC. Translated, it gives CASSLRGRYEQYF.

The chain is built from TRBV7-9 and TRBJ2-1; perhaps TRBD2 as D (5 bases). This CDR3 contains 15 residues. V was shortened by 5 bases and J by 5 bases, with 16 bases between the two germline ends. Per the germline V gene, CDR1 is SEHNR and CDR2 is FQNEAQ (reference sequence). The CDR3 bases are TGTGCCAGCAGCCTCGGGCCGGGATTGGACAATGAGCAGTTCTTC. This gives the protein CASSLGPGLDNEQFF.

The chain carries TRBV4-1 and TRBJ1-2; D is possibly TRBD1 (5 bases). The CDR3 is 15 residues long. V lost 4 bases and J 3 bases, leaving 15 bases between the germline ends. Germline CDR1 reads MGHRA; CDR2 reads YSYEKL. The CDR3 here is CASSLLPTGDYGYTF. The CDR3 coding sequence is TGCGCCAGCAGCCTGTTACCCACGGGGGACTATGGCTACACCTTC.